This T cell receptor (beta chain) was observed in a study of tumor-infiltrating lymphocytes in localized non-small cell lung cancer. The wider study: From each patient, both tumor and uninvolved lung, non-adjacent to tumor, were sampled.

Notes on the study in general: Only some patients had TCR sequencing, depending on available tissue.

This clone was seen only a few times. Its matching antigen is unknown. V dropped 4 bases and J dropped 5; count of bases not matched to a gene: 3. There are 13 residues in the CDR3. CDR1 and CDR2 (germline): SGDLS, YYNGEE. The protocol was immunoSEQ multiplex PCR, while the TCRdb copy is restricted to in-frame clones and leaves out a portion. In the table there are about 16,000 clones, 45% of which are singletons. The V and J genes are TRBV9 and TRBJ1-1; 9 nucleotides align to TRBD1. This TCR was recovered from a human donor with non-small cell lung cancer. The specimen sequenced was lung tumor tissue. CDR3 in amino acids: CASSRDRVTEAFF. The CDR3 nucleotides read TGTGCCAGCAGCCGGGACAGGGTAACTGAAGCTTTCTTT.